This T cell receptor (beta chain) stems from a study of cytomegalovirus exposure and HLA in healthy donors. The assay was immunoSEQ multiplex PCR, and TCRdb's table has in-frame clones only and misses some. The sample consists of around 190,000 clones, more than 75% of them appearing once. The germline V gene encodes CDR1 MGHRA and CDR2 YSYEKL. After removal of 4 bases from V and 1 base from J, the junction contained 5 bases not matched to a gene. The CDR3 is 15 residues long. This clonotype was sampled from a man aged 30-40 years in good health and CMV-seropositive. What was sequenced was PBMCs. The chain links TRBV4-1 to TRBJ2-3; 7 nucleotides line up with TRBD2. The CDR3 sequence is CASSLTSVGTDTQYF. CDR3 nucleotides: TGCGCCAGCAGCCTAACTAGCGTTGGCACAGATACGCAGTATTTT.